These T cell receptor beta chains were read from a single sample in a study of human T cells and chemical hapten exposure. One entry per CDR3 protein, called by TCRdb with MiXCR from the RACE reads. The sample records tens of thousands of distinct CDR3 sequences, 9.4% being singletons. Sample: whole blood, taken in connection with sensitization to the hapten diphenylcyclopropenone (DPC). The source is a middle-aged woman with alopecia areata. Some clones in this sample may be carry-over from other donors' samples. The CDR3 runs from the conserved cysteine through the conserved F or W. The D gene is left open where the match is weak. Some rows mark clone size as missing; the rest say once, few, many or name a class of expanded clone.

size	V	D	J	DNA	CDR3
NA	TRBV27	TRBD1	TRBJ1-5	TGTGCCAGCACCGGACAGGGAGGCAATCAGCCCCAGCATTTT	CASTGQGGNQPQHF
many	TRBV6-1	NA	TRBJ2-2	TGTGCCAGCAAAACGACAGTTGACACCGGGGAGCTGTTTTTT	CASKTTVDTGELFF
NA	TRBV29-1	NA	TRBJ1-5	TGCAGCGTTCAATCAGGCAATCAGCCCCAGCATTTT	CSVQSGNQPQHF
many	TRBV7-9	NA	TRBJ1-6	TGTGCCAGCAGCTTCGATGGAGCCGAATCACCCCTCCACTTT	CASSFDGAESPLHF
many	TRBV19	NA	TRBJ2-1	TGTGCCAGTAGTATGGGCGATCCGAACAATGAGCAGTTCTTC	CASSMGDPNNEQFF
few	TRBV5-1	NA	TRBJ2-1	TGCGCCAGCAGCTTGCTGGGGACCTACAATGAGCAGTTCTTC	CASSLLGTYNEQFF
many	TRBV7-8	TRBD2	TRBJ2-1	TGTGCCAGCAGCTTAGCAAGGGTAGCGGGGTACAATGAGCAGTTCTTC	CASSLARVAGYNEQFF
few	TRBV2	NA	TRBJ2-2	TGTGCCAGCAGTGAACAGGTTTCGTACACCGGGGAGCTGTTTTTT	CASSEQVSYTGELFF
NA	TRBV7-4	NA	TRBJ1-6	TGTGCCAGCCCAATATCCCGCTCGATGCACTATAATTCACCCCTCCACTTT	CASPISRSMHYNSPLHF
many	TRBV4-2	NA	TRBJ1-1	TGTGCCAGCAGCCACTCAGAGTTTACCATGAACACTGAAGCTTTCTTT	CASSHSEFTMNTEAFF
NA	TRBV5-5	NA	TRBJ2-2	TGTGCCAGCAGCTTCGACAGTTCGAACACCGGGGAGCTGTTTTTT	CASSFDSSNTGELFF
many	TRBV19	NA	TRBJ2-1	TGTGCCAGTAGCCCCCAGGGGGGGGTCCTCAAGAGCTCCTACAATGAGCAGTTCTTC	CASSPQGGVLKSSYNEQFF
few	TRBV12-3/TRBV12-4	NA	TRBJ1-1	TGTGCCAGCAGTTTCGGAGGGGGAGGCACTGAAGCTTTCTTT	CASSFGGGGTEAFF
many	TRBV5-1	NA	TRBJ2-2	TGCGCCAGCAGCTTGGGAGACACACTTACGACCGGGGAGCTGTTTTTT	CASSLGDTLTTGELFF
NA	TRBV11-2	NA	TRBJ1-1	TGTGCCAGCAGCTTATGGGGGACTGAAGCTTTCTTT	CASSLWGTEAFF
few	TRBV15	NA	TRBJ1-1	TGTGCCACCAGCCGACCGATGAACACTGAAGCTTTCTTT	CATSRPMNTEAFF
many	TRBV6-2/TRBV6-3	TRBD1	TRBJ2-7	TGTGCCAGCAGGAAAGGACAGGTAACCTACGAGCAGTACTTC	CASRKGQVTYEQYF
once	TRBV4-1	NA	TRBJ1-5	TGCGCCAGCAGCCAAGATAGCAATCAGCCCCAGCATTTT	CASSQDSNQPQHF
many	TRBV20-1	TRBD2	TRBJ2-1	TGCAGCCATAACGGGGGAGGGACCTACAATGAGCAGTTCTTC	CSHNGGGTYNEQFF
many	TRBV29-1	TRBD1	TRBJ2-5	TGCAGCGCTGGGACAGGGACCGGGAGGGAGACCCAGTACTTC	CSAGTGTGRETQYF
NA	TRBV7-9	NA	TRBJ1-2	TGTGCCAGCAGACGGGACAAATCTAACTATGGCTACACCTTC	CASRRDKSNYGYTF
few	TRBV20-1	NA	TRBJ1-2	TGCAGTGCTAGAGACCCTGACGGAAACTATGGCTACACCTTC	CSARDPDGNYGYTF
NA	TRBV10-3	NA	TRBJ1-1	TGTGCCATCAAAGGGGGGGCAGGCCAACCCATGAGAGCTTTCTTT	CAIKGGAGQPMRAFF
many	TRBV30	TRBD1	TRBJ2-3	TGTGCCTTGACGTCGTCAGGGGGAAGCACAGATACGCAGTATTTT	CALTSSGGSTDTQYF
many	TRBV4-1	NA	TRBJ1-1	TGCGCCAGCAGCCAAGAAAGGGGCACTGAAGCTTTCTTT	CASSQERGTEAFF
NA	TRBV6-2/TRBV6-3	NA	TRBJ1-5	TGTGCCAGCAGTTACGTTAATAGCAATCAGCCCCAGCATTTT	CASSYVNSNQPQHF
many	TRBV4-2	TRBD1	TRBJ2-2	TGTGCCAGCAGCCAAGAATTCCGACAGGGGGCTACCGGGGAGCTGTTTTTT	CASSQEFRQGATGELFF
many	TRBV30	NA	TRBJ1-4	TGTGCCTGGAGTGAGGGGCCCGGAAAACTGTTTTTT	CAWSEGPGKLFF
few	TRBV20-1	NA	TRBJ2-5	TGCAGTGCCACCCGGACTGCGACCCAGACCCAGTACTTC	CSATRTATQTQYF
many	TRBV4-3	NA	TRBJ1-2	TGCGCCAGCAGCCAAGATCACGGCGGTCGCTATGGCTACACCTTC	CASSQDHGGRYGYTF
medium-sized	TRBV6-4	TRBD1	TRBJ1-6	TGTGCCAGCAGTGAGGACAGGGATAATTCACCCCTCCACTTT	CASSEDRDNSPLHF
NA	TRBV5-1	NA	TRBJ1-1	TGCGCCAGCCGCGAAAGGAGTAACACTGAAGCTTTCTTT	CASRERSNTEAFF
many	TRBV18	NA	TRBJ2-6	TGTGCCACAACTCAGGGGACAACTGGGGCCAACGTCCTGACTTTC	CATTQGTTGANVLTF
few	TRBV2	NA	TRBJ2-5	TGTGCCAGCAGGGCCAAGAAAGAGACCCAGTACTTC	CASRAKKETQYF
many	TRBV28	NA	TRBJ1-2	TGTGCCAGCAGGGGCCAATATAACTATGGCTACACCTTC	CASRGQYNYGYTF
many	TRBV4-3	NA	TRBJ1-1	TGCGCCAGCAGCCAAGTCAGGGGTTTTGAAGCTTTCTTT	CASSQVRGFEAFF
many	TRBV2	NA	TRBJ1-1	TGTGCCAGTGGGGTTATTAACACTGAAGCTTTCTTT	CASGVINTEAFF
NA	TRBV11-2	TRBD1	TRBJ2-7	TGTGCCAGCAGCCCCCGACAGGGGGCCTTAGGAGACCCCTACGAGCAGTACTTC	CASSPRQGALGDPYEQYF
few	TRBV7-9	TRBD2	TRBJ2-5	TGTGCCAGCAGCTCTAGCGGGGCGATCCAAGAGACCCAGTACTTC	CASSSSGAIQETQYF
NA	TRBV5-4	NA	TRBJ1-2	TGTGCCAGCAGCTTGCCCCCCTATGGCTACACCTTC	CASSLPPYGYTF
NA	TRBV10-2	NA	TRBJ1-1	TGCGCCAGCTCCCGGCGTATCGACACTGAAGCTTTCTTT	CASSRRIDTEAFF
many	TRBV7-2	NA	TRBJ2-3	TGTGCCAGCAGCGTGTCCTGGGGCACAGATACGCAGTATTTT	CASSVSWGTDTQYF
many	TRBV7-3	NA	TRBJ1-2	TGTGCCAGCAGCTTAAGTCGTAGGGAGGGCGGCTACACCTTC	CASSLSRREGGYTF
few	TRBV9	NA	TRBJ2-3	TGTGCCAGCAGCGTAGATGCAGATACGCAGTATTTT	CASSVDADTQYF
few	TRBV28	TRBD2	TRBJ2-3	TGTCTAGCGGGGGATAAAGATACGCAGTATTTT	CLAGDKDTQYF
many	TRBV7-9	NA	TRBJ2-2	TGTGCCAGCAGCTTAACAGTTGTAGACACCGGGGAGCTGTTTTTT	CASSLTVVDTGELFF
NA	TRBV12-3/TRBV12-4	NA	TRBJ2-7	TGTGCCAGCAGTTTAGCGGGAAAAAGCTCCTACGAGCAGTACTTC	CASSLAGKSSYEQYF
many	TRBV13	TRBD1	TRBJ2-5	TGTGCCAGCAGCTTCGAAGACAGGGATGAGACCCAGTACTTC	CASSFEDRDETQYF